This entry lists 13 T cell receptor beta chains sequenced from one sample in a study of OX40 agonist ivuxolimab in advanced cancers. TCRdb keeps only in-frame clones here, not all; method: immunoSEQ multiplex PCR. The sample includes over 90,000 clones, around 90% of them seen just once. The sequences come from CD4+ or CD8+ T cells sorted from blood, collected in a trial of the OX40 agonist ivuxolimab. The receptors here all came from an adult with an advanced solid tumor such as melanoma, head and neck, liver or kidney cancer.

DNA of the CDR3: TGTGCCAGCTCGCTAGAAGAGACCCAGTACTTC. It encodes CASSLEETQYF. J is TRBJ2-5 and V is TRBV18; D is unclear. CDR1 and CDR2 from the germline V gene are KGHSH and LQKENI. V was cut by 6 bases and J by 3 bases, with 5 bases left in between. This CDR3 contains 11 residues.

The V call is TRBV5-1, the J call TRBJ1-4, with a tentative D call TRBD1 (5 bases). This CDR3 has 15 residues. Trimming took off 3 bases at V and 7 bases at J, with 16 bases between the two ends. The germline gives CDR1 SGHRS, CDR2 YFSETQ. CDR3 nucleotide sequence: TGCGCCAGCAGCTCGGGACGTGGGGAGGGTGAAAAACTGTTTTTT. This gives the protein CASSSGRGEGEKLFF.

This clone was observed once. The rearrangement joins TRBV6-4 to TRBJ2-3; 7 bases align to TRBD2. This CDR3 contains 15 residues. The V segment lost 4 bases and the J segment 3 bases; nucleotides outside the gene matches: 7. Germline CDR1 reads MRHNA; CDR2 reads SNTAGT. The CDR3 loop reads CASSVGGGRTDTQYF. The CDR3, as DNA: TGTGCCAGCAGTGTCGGGGGAGGGAGAACAGATACGCAGTATTTT.

The V gene is TRBV10-3, the J gene TRBJ1-6; 8 bases agree with TRBD1. There are 15 residues in the CDR3. Looked up from germline, CDR1 is ENHRY and CDR2 is SYGVKD. Trimming at V came to 6 bases and at J to 8 bases, leaving 9 bases not matched to a gene. As DNA, the CDR3 is TGTGCCATCAGAGCATTACAGGGGGTTGATTCACCCCTCCACTTT. Amino acid sequence: CAIRALQGVDSPLHF.

The CDR3 reads CASSARPGPLHF. In DNA, the CDR3 is TGTGCCAGTAGTGCCCGGCCGGGGCCCCTCCACTTT. The chain couples TRBV19 to TRBJ1-6; D is ambiguous. This CDR3 has 12 residues. Germline loops: CDR1 LNHDA, CDR2 SQIVND (reference sequence). Trimming pared 5 bases from V and 13 bases from J, leaving 12 bases between. Variable domain in full (rest from reference TRBV19 and TRBJ1-6): DGGITQSPKYLFRKEGQNVTLSCEQNLNHDAMYWYRQDPGQGLRLIYYSQIVNDFQKGDIAEGYSVSREKKESFPLTVTSAQKNPTAFYLCASSARPGPLHFGNGTRLTVT.

This chain connects TRBV5-4 to TRBJ2-1; D could derive from TRBD1 or TRBD2 (5 bases each). The CDR3 sequence is 14 residues long. The germline V and J ends were trimmed by 2 bases and 4 bases, with 10 bases remaining between them. Germline lookup yields CDR1 SGHNT and CDR2 YYREEE (reference sequence). The CDR3 DNA reads as TGTGCCAGCAGCTTCCGGGACCCATACAATGAGCAGTTCTTC. It encodes CASSFRDPYNEQFF.

The rearrangement links TRBV5-6 to TRBJ1-1, with D possibly being TRBD1 (5 bases). Trimming stripped 3 bases from V and 5 bases from J, with 14 bases between. CDR1 and CDR2 from the germline V gene are SGHDT and YYEEEE. The CDR3 runs to 14 residues. The DNA for the CDR3 is TGTGCCAGCAGCTCAGGGTCGCTAAGGACTGAAGCTTTCTTT. Translation gives CASSSGSLRTEAFF.

The gene calls are TRBV7-9 and TRBJ2-3; 10 bases match TRBD2. V lost 5 bases to trimming and J lost 6 bases; unmatched junction nucleotides: 5. Germline values: CDR1 SEHNR, CDR2 FQNEAQ (reference sequence). The CDR3 is 14 amino acids. DNA for the CDR3: TGTGCCAGCAGCGAAAGCGGGGGGGCCGATACGCAGTATTTT. Encoded protein: CASSESGGADTQYF. The entire variable domain, with the rest obtained from reference TRBV7-9 and TRBJ2-3, is as follows: DTGVSQNPRHKITKRGQNVTFRCDPISEHNRLYWYRQTLGQGPEFLTYFQNEAQLEKSRLLSDRFSAERPKGSFSTLEIQRTEQGDSAMYLCASSESGGADTQYFGPGTRLTVL.

V usage is TRBV5-4 and J usage is TRBJ2-3; 8 bases are a match to TRBD2. The junction had 5 bases not matched to a gene; V was cut back by 4 bases and J by 4 bases. Germline CDR1 and CDR2: SGHNT and YYREEE (reference sequence). CDR3 length equals 14 residues. The CDR3, as DNA: TGTGCCAGCAGCATAGGGACTAGATCAGATACGCAGTATTTT. Protein product: CASSIGTRSDTQYF.

The CDR3 protein is CASSVRGLSSTDTQYF. In nucleotides, the CDR3 is TGTGCCAGCAGCGTGAGAGGGTTATCTAGCACAGATACGCAGTATTTT. The chain carries TRBV9 and TRBJ2-3, with D possibly matching TRBD2 (5 bases). This CDR3 spans 16 amino acids. CDR1 and CDR2 from the germline V gene are SGDLS and YYNGEE. V gave up 2 bases and J gave up 0 bases, with 13 bases separating them.

The rearrangement links TRBV7-9 to TRBJ2-3; D ambiguous. The CDR3 has 14 residues. Between the trimmed V and J ends, which lost 1 base and 5 bases, there was a span of 10 bases. Germline CDR1 is SEHNR and CDR2 is FQNEAQ (reference sequence). This CDR3 is CASSLDRTRDTQYF. CDR3 bases: TGTGCCAGCAGCTTAGACAGAACAAGAGATACGCAGTATTTT.

The chain has TRBV11-3 and TRBJ1-1, with D maybe TRBD1 (5 bases). The CDR3 totals 15 residues. The ends were cut back, 3 bases at V and 0 bases at J, with 11 bases in the middle. Germline V lookup: CDR1 SGHNT, CDR2 YENEEA. CDR3 protein: CASSLRGNMNTEAFF. Here the CDR3 DNA reads TGTGCCAGCAGCTTGCGGGGGAATATGAACACTGAAGCTTTCTTT. Filled out from reference TRBV11-3 and TRBJ1-1, the complete variable domain reads EAGVVQSPRYKIIEKKQPVAFWCNPISGHNTLYWYLQNLGQGPELLIRYENEEAVDDSQLPKDRFSAERLKGVDSTLKIQPAELGDSAVYLCASSLRGNMNTEAFFGQGTRLTVV.

The chain links TRBV21-1 to TRBJ2-1; the D call in the table, TRBD2, was not verified against the DNA. TRBV21-1 is marked as a pseudogene. The CDR3 totals 14 residues. CDR3 sequence (DNA): TGTGCCAGCAGCAAAGGACTAGCGGGGGGTGAGCAGTTCTTC. This gives the protein CASSKGLAGGEQFF.